The 15 T cell receptor beta chains below all came from one sample that was sequenced in a study of blood T cells in healthy people across ages. Primed by a sample-barcoded 5' primer and a J-beta primer mix, a second PCR proceeded for 7 to 11 cycles. Each CDR3 protein is one row after TCRdb ran MiXCR on the 5' RACE reads. The sample shows roughly 700,000 distinct CDR3 sequences, 45% to 50% of them seen only once. The sequencing input was blood. The receptors here all came from a woman in her sixties in good health.

This clonotype came up a few times. The rearrangement links TRBV4-3 to TRBJ2-1, with 7 bases identical to TRBD2. Germline V gives CDR1 LGHNA, CDR2 YSLEER. The CDR3 covers 20 residues. The junction had 23 bases not matched to a gene; V was cut back by 1 base and J by 8 bases. The CDR3 DNA reads as TGCGCCAGCAGCCAAGCTTCGAGCCCCTGGTTGGCGGGAGCTATAGATGAGCAGTTCTTC. It is translated as CASSQASSPWLAGAIDEQFF.

This clonotype occurred many times. The rearrangement joins TRBV20-1 to TRBJ2-5; 12 bases match TRBD1. The germline V gene has CDR1 DFQATT and CDR2 SNEGSKA (reference sequence). The CDR3 loop spans 15 amino acids. V was pared by 2 bases and J by 4 bases, with 5 bases of the junction left unmatched. The CDR3 reads CSARLWDRGRETQYF. In nucleotides, the CDR3 is TGCAGTGCTAGATTGTGGGACAGGGGGCGAGAGACCCAGTACTTC.

This clonotype was counted a few times. The gene calls are TRBV7-2 and TRBJ1-2; 8 nucleotides agree with TRBD1. The CDR3 runs 14 residues. V shed 3 bases and J 4 bases; nucleotides not matched to a gene: 4. In germline, CDR1 is SGHTA, CDR2 FQGNSA. For the CDR3, the DNA is TGTGCCAGCAGCTTCCCGGGACAGGCCTATGGCTACACCTTC. Protein: CASSFPGQAYGYTF.

J is TRBJ2-1 and V is TRBV7-9, with 7 nucleotides matching TRBD2. This CDR3 comprises 15 residues. V shed 5 bases and J 6 bases; nucleotides not matched to a gene: 10. Germline V gene data show CDR1 as SEHNR and CDR2 as FQNEAQ (reference sequence). The CDR3 loop is CASSTPRGSLNEQFF. The CDR3 DNA reads as TGTGCCAGCAGCACGCCCCGCGGGAGCCTCAATGAGCAGTTCTTC.

The CDR3, as DNA: TGCAGTGTTAAATCCCTAGCGGGAGTGTTGACAGATACGCAGTATTTT. Its translation: CSVKSLAGVLTDTQYF. The chain couples TRBV20-1 to TRBJ2-3, with 10 bases that match TRBD2. Germline values: CDR1 DFQATT, CDR2 SNEGSKA (reference sequence). The J segment lost 3 bases and the V segment lost 7 bases, leaving 13 bases of the junction unmatched. CDR3 length equals 16 residues.

This clonotype came up a few times. The chain links TRBV20-1 to TRBJ1-4; TRBD1 might be the D (5 bases). CDR3 length equals 17 residues. V gave up 3 bases and J gave up 0 bases, with 17 bases separating them. Looked up from germline, CDR1 is DFQATT and CDR2 is SNEGSKA (reference sequence). The CDR3 reads CSASHRTSIATNEKLFF. In DNA, the CDR3 is TGCAGTGCTAGCCACAGGACCTCAATCGCAACTAATGAAAAACTGTTTTTT.

The genes are TRBV27 and TRBJ2-5; D possibly uses TRBD1 or TRBD2 (5 bases each). The DNA end favors TRBJ2-7, so the J call may be wrong. The CDR3 totals 15 residues. Germline V gene data show CDR1 as MNHEY and CDR2 as SMNVEV (reference sequence). The CDR3 DNA sequence: TGTGCCAGCAGCCCTCCTCCGGGGACCAACTACGAGCAGTACTTC. The encoded protein is CASSPPPGTNYEQYF.

The rearrangement joins TRBV4-1 to TRBJ1-4, with D hard to call. This CDR3 region has 14 residues. CDR1 and CDR2 from the germline V gene are MGHRA and YSYEKL. Trimming stripped 1 base from V and 8 bases from J, with 11 bases between. This chain's CDR3 is CASSQVTAGEKLFF. Here the CDR3 DNA reads TGCGCCAGCAGCCAAGTTACGGCGGGAGAAAAACTGTTTTTT.

The genes are TRBV20-1 and TRBJ2-1; 9 bases fit TRBD2. This CDR3 has 14 residues. CDR1 DFQATT and CDR2 SNEGSKA come from the germline V gene (reference sequence). Germline trimming cut 5 bases from V and 2 bases from J; bases unmatched to any gene: 4. CDR3 in amino acids: CSASRTSAYNEQFF. In DNA, the CDR3 is TGCAGTGCTTCTAGGACTAGCGCCTACAATGAGCAGTTCTTC.

The chain uses TRBV5-1 and TRBJ1-2; a possible D gene is TRBD1 (6 bases). Trimming left V 4 bases short and J 9 bases short, with 19 bases between. Per the germline V gene, CDR1 is SGHRS and CDR2 is YFSETQ. The CDR3 sequence is 14 residues long. CDR3 residues: CASSLGQSGHSYTF. The CDR3 nucleotides are TGCGCCAGCAGCCTTGGACAGTCGGGGCATAGCTACACCTTC.

For this clonotype: The junction does not match germline at one end; this may be a read error. This chain connects TRBV29-1 to TRBJ2-5, with D perhaps matching TRBD2 (7 bases). This CDR3 contains 13 residues. Looked up from germline, CDR1 is SQVTM and CDR2 is ANQGSEA. CDR3 nucleotides: TGCAGCGGTGAATCGGGGGGCAGGGAGACCCAGTACTTC. It codes for CSGESGGRETQYF.

This clonotype has a count of ten or more. The gene calls are TRBV29-1 and TRBJ2-1; 8 bases fit TRBD1. CDR3 size: 16 residues. Germline CDR1 and CDR2: SQVTM and ANQGSEA. V shed 4 bases, J shed 5 bases, and the junction held 13 bases outside the gene matches. The CDR3 spells CSVAGTTRTGNNEQFF. CDR3 sequence (DNA): TGCAGCGTTGCGGGGACCACGAGGACAGGGAACAATGAGCAGTTCTTC.

The rearrangement uses TRBV28 and TRBJ1-4; no definite D call. The CDR3 contains 11 residues. Germline V gene sequence: CDR1 MDHEN, CDR2 SYDVKM. Trimming left V 8 bases short and J 5 bases short, with 6 bases between. CDR3 in amino acids: CASEGNEKLFF. The CDR3 DNA is TGTGCCAGCGAGGGAAATGAAAAACTGTTTTTT.

A few counts support this clonotype. CDR3 protein: CAWSVGGVSYEQYF. The CDR3, as DNA: TGTGCCTGGAGTGTAGGCGGGGTTTCCTACGAGCAGTACTTC. V and J are TRBV30 and TRBJ2-5; maybe TRBD2 (6 bases). The J call could be wrong; TRBJ2-7 is a better fit for the DNA end. This CDR3 spans 14 amino acids. CDR1 is GTSNPN, CDR2 SVGIG, per germline (reference sequence).

This chain uses TRBV7-8 with TRBJ2-7; D is uncertain. CDR3 length equals 13 residues. Trimming removed 1 base at V and 3 bases at J, with 7 bases between. Germline V lookup: CDR1 SGHVS, CDR2 FQNEAQ. The CDR3 protein is CASSLVTYYEQYF. The CDR3 nucleotides read TGTGCCAGCAGCTTAGTAACCTACTACGAGCAGTACTTC.